This T cell receptor (beta chain) was recorded in a study of blood T cell repertoires in COVID-19. Sequencing used immunoSEQ multiplex PCR; TCRdb keeps in-frame clones, though not all of them. This table has roughly 200,000 clones, roughly 85% appearing once. This clone was seen a few times. The CDR3 covers 16 residues. Per the germline V gene, CDR1 is MRHNA and CDR2 is SNTAGT. J was trimmed by 5 bases and V by 0 bases; bases with no gene match: 5. The chain joins TRBV6-4 to TRBJ2-3; 10 nucleotides agree with TRBD2. This clonotype was obtained from a woman aged 40 to 50 with acute COVID-19. Sequencing used PBMCs or T cells enriched from blood (not recorded which). The CDR3 nucleotides are TGTGCCAGCAGTGACTCGGCTAGCGGGGGTGGAGATACGCAGTATTTT. Protein sequence: CASSDSASGGGDTQYF.